Following are 10 T cell receptor beta chains from one sample sequenced in a study of blood T cell repertoires in COVID-19. TCRdb keeps only in-frame clones here, not all; method: immunoSEQ multiplex PCR. Found here are about 180,000 clones, around four fifths of them singletons; the top ten hold roughly 7.5%. Material for sequencing was peripheral blood. The receptor set was obtained from a woman aged 70-85 years with COVID-19, enrolled during active disease.

This clone was found a few times. The gene calls are TRBV11-2 and TRBJ2-1; TRBD1 agrees at 10 bases. This CDR3 spans 15 amino acids. V dropped 6 bases and J dropped 8; count of bases not matched to a gene: 10. Germline V CDR1 and CDR2: SGHAT, FQNNGV. CDR3 sequence: CASSSPGQGWYEQFF. The CDR3 nucleotides read TGTGCCAGCAGTTCTCCGGGACAGGGGTGGTATGAGCAGTTCTTC.

This chain uses TRBV7-2 with TRBJ2-7; a possible D gene is TRBD2 (6 bases). The CDR3 covers 15 residues. The V end was cut by 7 bases, the J end by 3 bases, with 19 bases between. CDR1 and CDR2 from the germline V gene are SGHTA and FQGNSA. Written as DNA, the CDR3 is TGTGCCAGCACCCCCAAAACCAGCGGGTTCTACGAGCAGTACTTC. The encoded protein is CASTPKTSGFYEQYF.

The chain combines TRBV29-1 with TRBJ2-5; 13 bases map to TRBD2. Germline V CDR1 and CDR2: SQVTM, ANQGSEA. V was pared by 6 bases and J by 2 bases, with 3 bases of the junction left unmatched. The CDR3 is 14 residues long. The DNA for the CDR3 is TGCAGCGTGGGACTAGCGGGGTATCAAGAGACCCAGTACTTC. It specifies CSVGLAGYQETQYF.

This clone was seen at least ten times. The V and J genes are TRBV5-6 and TRBJ2-5; 11 positions match TRBD2. The CDR3 extends over 14 amino acids. The J segment lost 5 bases and the V segment lost 2 bases, leaving 2 bases of the junction unmatched. Germline CDR1 SGHDT, CDR2 YYEEEE. The CDR3 DNA reads TGTGCCAGCAGCTTTTGGACTAGCGGGGAGACCCAGTACTTC. This translates into CASSFWTSGETQYF.

Points on this clone: The sample carries other DNA sequences with the same CDR3. CDR3 residues: CASSVDRGEAFF. DNA of the CDR3: TGTGCCAGCAGCGTTGACAGGGGTGAAGCTTTCTTT. The rearrangement uses TRBV9 and TRBJ1-1; TRBD1 matches at 8 bases. Germline V gene data show CDR1 as SGDLS and CDR2 as YYNGEE. J was trimmed by 7 bases and V by 2 bases; bases with no gene match: 1. The CDR3 contains 12 residues.

In its sample, this clone was seen once. The chain uses TRBV7-6 and TRBJ2-2, with 8 nucleotides matching TRBD2. The V gene end was trimmed by 5 bases and the J gene end by 3 bases; junction bases not matched to a gene: 11. The CDR3 has 17 amino acids. Germline V gives CDR1 SGHVS, CDR2 FNYEAQ. DNA for the CDR3: TGTGCCAGCAGCCCCTGGACTAGCCGGACCTACACCGGGGAGCTGTTTTTT. Encoded protein: CASSPWTSRTYTGELFF.

The table lists this clone with a count of one. The V call is TRBV24-1, the J call TRBJ1-2; unclear D gene. Per the germline V gene, CDR1 is KGHDR and CDR2 is SFDVKD. Trimming left V 5 bases short and J 4 bases short, with 7 bases between. The CDR3 is 12 amino acids. The CDR3 nucleotides read TGTGCCACCAGTGGTGGCAGCTATGGCTACACCTTC. Translating gives CATSGGSYGYTF.

This clone has only one observation. The rearrangement joins TRBV7-2 to TRBJ2-3; 7 bases agree with TRBD2. Germline V gene data show CDR1 as SGHTA and CDR2 as FQGNSA. Trimming at V came to 3 bases and at J to 6 bases, leaving 9 bases not matched to a gene. The CDR3 length is 15 residues. Written as DNA, the CDR3 is TGTGCCAGCAGCTTGGCTAGCGGCCTCACGGATACGCAGTATTTT. It specifies CASSLASGLTDTQYF.

V gene TRBV19 combines with J gene TRBJ1-5, with D uncertain. The ends were cut back, 5 bases at V and 4 bases at J, with 15 bases in the middle. Germline CDR1 LNHDA, CDR2 SQIVND (reference sequence). The CDR3 extends over 15 amino acids. This CDR3 reads CASSPGRGGNQPQHF. DNA for the CDR3: TGTGCCAGTAGTCCAGGACGTGGAGGTAATCAGCCCCAGCATTTT.

V gene TRBV5-1 combines with J gene TRBJ2-7; D call uncertain. The CDR3 length is 12 residues. The V end lost 5 bases, the J end lost 1 base, and 7 bases lay between the germline ends. Germline V gene sequence: CDR1 SGHRS, CDR2 YFSETQ. For the CDR3, the DNA is TGCGCCAGCAGGGCTGATTCCTACGAGCAGTACTTC. This translates into CASRADSYEQYF.